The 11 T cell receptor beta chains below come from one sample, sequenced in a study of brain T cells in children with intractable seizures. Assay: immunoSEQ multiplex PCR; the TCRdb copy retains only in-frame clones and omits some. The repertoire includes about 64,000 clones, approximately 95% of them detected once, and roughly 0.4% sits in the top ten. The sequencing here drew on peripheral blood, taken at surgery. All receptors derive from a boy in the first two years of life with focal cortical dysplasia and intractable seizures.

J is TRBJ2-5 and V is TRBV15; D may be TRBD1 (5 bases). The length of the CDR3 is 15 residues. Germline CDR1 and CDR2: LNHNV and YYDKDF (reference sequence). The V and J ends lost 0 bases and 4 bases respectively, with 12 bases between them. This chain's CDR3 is CATSREWGRTETQYF. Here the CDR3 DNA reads TGTGCCACCAGCAGAGAATGGGGCAGGACAGAGACCCAGTACTTC.

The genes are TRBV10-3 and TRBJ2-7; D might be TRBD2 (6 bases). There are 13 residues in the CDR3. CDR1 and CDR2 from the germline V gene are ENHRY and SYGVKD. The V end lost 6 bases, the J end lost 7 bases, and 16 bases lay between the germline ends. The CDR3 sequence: CAIRVDGTGEQYF. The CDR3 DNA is TGTGCCATCAGGGTGGACGGGACTGGTGAGCAGTACTTC.

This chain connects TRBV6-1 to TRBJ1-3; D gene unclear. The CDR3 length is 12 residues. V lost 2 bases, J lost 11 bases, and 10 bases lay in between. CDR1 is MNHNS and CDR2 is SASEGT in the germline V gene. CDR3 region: CASSESPWPIYF. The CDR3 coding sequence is TGTGCCAGCAGTGAATCCCCCTGGCCCATATATTTT.

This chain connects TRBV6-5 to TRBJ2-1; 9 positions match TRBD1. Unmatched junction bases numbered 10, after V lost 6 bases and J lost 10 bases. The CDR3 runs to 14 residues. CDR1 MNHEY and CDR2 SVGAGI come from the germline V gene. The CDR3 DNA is TGTGCCAGCAGGGGGACAGGGCGGATTTACGAGCAGTTCTTC. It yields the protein CASRGTGRIYEQFF.

Written as DNA, the CDR3 is TGTGCCAGCAGCTTAATTGGGGTTGGGGAGCTGTTTTTT. Its protein is CASSLIGVGELFF. V and J are TRBV7-3 and TRBJ2-2; no clear D gene. Germline values: CDR1 SGHTA, CDR2 FQGTGA. The V gene lost 1 base and the J gene lost 8 bases, with 8 bases spanning the gap. The CDR3 covers 13 residues.

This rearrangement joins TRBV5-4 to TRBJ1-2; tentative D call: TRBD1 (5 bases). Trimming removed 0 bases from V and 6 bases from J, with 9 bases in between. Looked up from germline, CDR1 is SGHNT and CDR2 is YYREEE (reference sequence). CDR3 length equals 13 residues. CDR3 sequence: CASSLGQRDGYTF. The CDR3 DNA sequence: TGTGCCAGCAGCTTGGGACAGCGAGATGGCTACACCTTC. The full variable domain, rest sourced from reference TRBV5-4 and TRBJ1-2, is ETGVTQSPTHLIKTRGQQVTLRCSSQSGHNTVSWYQQALGQGPQFIFQYYREEENGRGNFPPRFSGLQFPNYSSELNVNALELDDSALYLCASSLGQRDGYTFGSGTRLTVV.

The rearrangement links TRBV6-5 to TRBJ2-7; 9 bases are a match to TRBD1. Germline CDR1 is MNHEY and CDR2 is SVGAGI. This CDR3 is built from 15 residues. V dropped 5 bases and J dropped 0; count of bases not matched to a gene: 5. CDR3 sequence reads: CASSQYRGRSYEQYF. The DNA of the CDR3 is TGTGCCAGCAGTCAATACAGGGGGCGCTCCTACGAGCAGTACTTC.

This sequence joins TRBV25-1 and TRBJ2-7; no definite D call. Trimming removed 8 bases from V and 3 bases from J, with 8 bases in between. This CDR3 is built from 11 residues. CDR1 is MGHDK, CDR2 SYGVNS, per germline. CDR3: CASQLGYEQYF. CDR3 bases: TGTGCCAGCCAGCTAGGCTACGAGCAGTACTTC.

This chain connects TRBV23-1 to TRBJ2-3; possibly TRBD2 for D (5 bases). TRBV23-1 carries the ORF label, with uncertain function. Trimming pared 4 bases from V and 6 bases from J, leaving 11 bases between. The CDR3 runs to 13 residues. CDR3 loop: CASSLPRGDTQYF. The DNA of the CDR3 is TGCGCCAGCAGTCTCCCCCGAGGGGATACGCAGTATTTT.

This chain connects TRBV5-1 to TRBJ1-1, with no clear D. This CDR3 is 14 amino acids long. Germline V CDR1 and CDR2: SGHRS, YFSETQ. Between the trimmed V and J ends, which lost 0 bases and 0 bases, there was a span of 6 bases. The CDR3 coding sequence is TGCGCCAGCAGCTTGGGCAGTTTGAACACTGAAGCTTTCTTT. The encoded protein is CASSLGSLNTEAFF.

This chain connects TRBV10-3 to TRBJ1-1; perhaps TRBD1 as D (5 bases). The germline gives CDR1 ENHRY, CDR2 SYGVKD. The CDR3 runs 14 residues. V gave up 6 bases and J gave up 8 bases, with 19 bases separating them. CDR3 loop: CAISAARGADEAFF. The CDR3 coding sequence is TGTGCCATCAGCGCGGCGCGTGGGGCAGACGAAGCTTTCTTT.